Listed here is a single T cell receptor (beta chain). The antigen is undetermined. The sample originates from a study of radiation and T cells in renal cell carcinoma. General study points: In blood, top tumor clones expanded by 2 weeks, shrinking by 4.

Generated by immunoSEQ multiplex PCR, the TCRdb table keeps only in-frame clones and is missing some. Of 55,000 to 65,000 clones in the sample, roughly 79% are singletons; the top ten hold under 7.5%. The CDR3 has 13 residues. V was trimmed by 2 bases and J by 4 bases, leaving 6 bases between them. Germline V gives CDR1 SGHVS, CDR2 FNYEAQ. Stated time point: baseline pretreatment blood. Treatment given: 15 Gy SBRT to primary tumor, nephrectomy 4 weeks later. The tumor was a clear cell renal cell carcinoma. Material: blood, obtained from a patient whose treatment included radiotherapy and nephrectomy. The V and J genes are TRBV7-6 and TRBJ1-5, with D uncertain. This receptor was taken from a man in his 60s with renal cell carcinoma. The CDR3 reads CASSLRPNQPQHF. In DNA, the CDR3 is TGTGCCAGCAGCTTAAGGCCTAATCAGCCCCAGCATTTT.